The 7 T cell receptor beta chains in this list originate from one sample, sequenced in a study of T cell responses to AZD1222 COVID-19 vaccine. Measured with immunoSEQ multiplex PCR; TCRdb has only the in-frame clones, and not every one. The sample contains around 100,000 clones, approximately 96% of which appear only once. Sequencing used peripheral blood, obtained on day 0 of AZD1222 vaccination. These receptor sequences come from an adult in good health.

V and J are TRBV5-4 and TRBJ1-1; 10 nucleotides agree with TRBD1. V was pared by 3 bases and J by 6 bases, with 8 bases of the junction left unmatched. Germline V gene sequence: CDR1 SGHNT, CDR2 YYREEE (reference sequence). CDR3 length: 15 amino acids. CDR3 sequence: CASSSTGGAVAEAFF. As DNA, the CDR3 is TGTGCCAGCAGCTCGACAGGGGGCGCCGTGGCTGAAGCTTTCTTT.

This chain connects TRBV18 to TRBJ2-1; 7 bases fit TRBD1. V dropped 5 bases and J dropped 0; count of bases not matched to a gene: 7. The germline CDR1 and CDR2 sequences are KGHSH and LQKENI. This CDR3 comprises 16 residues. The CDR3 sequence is CASSIRQGSSYNEQFF. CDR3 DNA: TGTGCCAGCTCAATTAGACAGGGCAGCTCCTACAATGAGCAGTTCTTC.

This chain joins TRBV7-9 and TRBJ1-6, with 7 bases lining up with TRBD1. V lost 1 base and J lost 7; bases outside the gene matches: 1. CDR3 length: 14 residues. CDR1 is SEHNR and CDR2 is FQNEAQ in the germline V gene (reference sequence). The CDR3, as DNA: TGTGCCAGCAGCTTAGTACAGGGGAATTCACCCCTCCACTTT. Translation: CASSLVQGNSPLHF.

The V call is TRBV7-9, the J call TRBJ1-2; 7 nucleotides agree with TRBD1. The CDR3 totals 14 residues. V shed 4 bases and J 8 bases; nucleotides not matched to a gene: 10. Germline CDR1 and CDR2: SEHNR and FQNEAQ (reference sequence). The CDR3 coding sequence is TGTGCCAGCAGCTCAAAAGACAGGGTGTCAGGCTACACCTTC. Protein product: CASSSKDRVSGYTF.

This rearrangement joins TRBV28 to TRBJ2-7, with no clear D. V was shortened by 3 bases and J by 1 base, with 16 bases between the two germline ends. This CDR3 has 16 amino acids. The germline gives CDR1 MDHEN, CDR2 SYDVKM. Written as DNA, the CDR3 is TGTGCCAGCAGTTTGTCTACGGTGCTGGGGTCCTACGAGCAGTACTTC. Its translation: CASSLSTVLGSYEQYF.

Here the CDR3 reads CSASRPNEQFF. The CDR3 DNA reads as TGCAGTGCGAGCAGGCCCAATGAGCAGTTCTTC. The V gene is TRBV20-1, the J gene TRBJ2-1; D unresolved. V was clipped by 6 bases and J by 6 bases, with 9 bases between them. There are 11 residues in the CDR3. From germline, CDR1 is DFQATT and CDR2 SNEGSKA (reference sequence).

CDR3 amino acids: CASSLALAGAENEQFF. The CDR3 DNA reads as TGCGCCAGCAGCTTGGCACTAGCGGGGGCCGAGAATGAGCAGTTCTTC. This chain joins TRBV5-1 and TRBJ2-1, with 11 bases that match TRBD2. The V segment lost 0 bases and the J segment 7 bases; nucleotides outside the gene matches: 6. Germline CDR1 reads SGHRS; CDR2 reads YFSETQ. The CDR3 length is 16 residues.